These T cell receptor beta chains were read from a single sample in a study of T-cell reconstitution after alpha-beta-depleted transplantation in children. TCRdb re-analysed the PCR reads in MiXCR, keeping a single row per CDR3 protein. The sample has about 250,000 distinct CDR3 sequences, about 24% seen once. The material was PBMCs, mostly from graft donor cells, obtained 360 days after TCRalphabeta/CD19-depleted stem cell transplant. All receptors come from a female patient between 2 and 10 years old who had a stem cell transplant for congenital amegakaryocytic thrombocytopenia, so the T cells may come from the graft donor. Both conserved end residues are part of each CDR3. The order of the fields is J gene, CDR3 length, V gene, CDR3 protein.

TRBJ1-2	15	TRBV4-1	CASSQDGRLGYGYTF
TRBJ2-7	13	TRBV29-1	CSVGISSSYEQYF
TRBJ2-3	13	TRBV2	CASRKRGVDTQYF
TRBJ2-7	12	TRBV5-1	CASSLGEGEQYF
TRBJ1-1	13	TRBV12-3/TRBV12-4	CASTRHRVTEAFF
TRBJ1-1	14	TRBV5-1	CASSPLSVNTEAFF
TRBJ1-1	17	TRBV13	CASSLASKHHMNTEAFF
TRBJ2-1	12	TRBV29-1	CSVGRPATEQFF
TRBJ1-5	17	TRBV28	CASSFAARVISNQPQHF
TRBJ1-2	13	TRBV20-1	CSARDLKRYGYTF
TRBJ2-5	13	TRBV12-3/TRBV12-4	CASSFRGVETQYF
TRBJ1-1	14	TRBV20-1	CSAPDLGPYTEAFF
TRBJ2-7	15	TRBV4-3	CASSHRLDTPYEQYF
TRBJ2-7	12	TRBV25-1	CASSEYGYEQYF
TRBJ1-2	14	TRBV10-3	CAIKVPTGENGYTF
TRBJ2-1	15	TRBV18	CASSPLAENYNEQFF
TRBJ2-2	14	TRBV18	CASSPGRGAGELFF
TRBJ2-7	14	TRBV2	CASSEAETFGEQYF
TRBJ2-5	15	TRBV20-1	CSARPSGGGWETQYF
TRBJ2-3	16	TRBV20-1	CSAPGLAGADTDTQYF
TRBJ1-1	13	TRBV5-1	CASSPDVDTEAFF
TRBJ1-1	14	TRBV19	CASKARRMNTEAFF
TRBJ2-3	14	TRBV4-3	CASSAQGKRDTQYF
TRBJ2-1	14	TRBV28	CASSAGGSVNEQFF
TRBJ1-1	17	TRBV5-1	CASSLSRGTKMNTEAFF
TRBJ2-1	15	TRBV9	CASSVRGSGSNEQFF
TRBJ2-2	12	TRBV29-1	CSVALAAGELFF
TRBJ2-3	13	TRBV12-3/TRBV12-4	CASRRGDTDTQYF
TRBJ2-3	16	TRBV10-2	CASSESERSYTDTQYF
TRBJ2-1	18	TRBV28	CASSFSKPGSPIHNEQFF
TRBJ1-2	11	TRBV12-3/TRBV12-4	CASRITGGYTF
TRBJ2-7	15	TRBV4-3	CASSQEGGSSYEQYF
TRBJ1-2	15	TRBV20-1	CRDSAPTGRNYGYTF
TRBJ2-3	13	TRBV11-1	CASSFSRADTQYF
TRBJ2-3	14	TRBV5-1	CASSLEYSTDTQYF
TRBJ2-2	17	TRBV30	CAWLPVGGRGMAGELFF
TRBJ2-2	13	TRBV10-3	CAIRGQGAGELFF
TRBJ2-2	16	TRBV7-8	CASSSLAGDSAGELFF
TRBJ2-3	15	TRBV5-5	CASSTLLSPLDTQYF
TRBJ2-1	16	TRBV12-3/TRBV12-4	CASSLVASGDYNEQFF
TRBJ2-3	18	TRBV7-2	CASSLAFRDRLNTDTQYF
TRBJ2-1	13	TRBV12-3/TRBV12-4	CASSDESYNEQFF
TRBJ1-3	15	TRBV6-5	CASSYSSRSGNTIYF
TRBJ2-2	15	TRBV6-2/TRBV6-3	CASTALGIFTGELFF
TRBJ2-1	20	TRBV7-8	CASSLFRLAGYWDLYNEQFF
TRBJ2-1	14	TRBV30	CAWKGLAGYNEQFF
TRBJ2-2	14	TRBV20-1	CSARAGGTDGELFF
TRBJ2-2	18	TRBV28	CASSLWGQGVGMTGELFF
TRBJ2-1	14	TRBV5-1	CASWDTIYYNEQFF
TRBJ2-1	16	TRBV5-1	CASSLQTGSSYNEQFF
TRBJ2-2	15	TRBV6-2/TRBV6-3	CASSYLGLSTGELFF
TRBJ2-7	15	TRBV6-2/TRBV6-3	CASSYRPSRTDEQYF